This T cell receptor (beta chain) originates from a study of cytomegalovirus exposure and HLA in healthy donors. Study summary: One earlier analysis, a look at around 170 million T cells, found 100 million to 130 million unique TCR beta sequences.

Use of 60 Vbeta and 13 Jbeta primers characterized the PCR. The table came from immunoSEQ multiplex PCR; TCRdb's copy has only in-frame clones and leaves some out. Of a few hundred thousand clones in the sample, around 77% were seen once. In regard to this clone: Its cognate antigen is unknown.

The CDR3 runs to 17 residues. The trim removed 4 bases at V and 3 bases at J, leaving 8 bases unmatched. Germline V gene sequence: CDR1 SGDLS, CDR2 YYNGEE. Findings of the study overall: CMV antigen specificity was confirmed in vitro for three CMV-associated chains. Most TCRs appeared rarely, but some public TCRs recurred in many donors.

Sequenced: PBMCs. The TCR comes from a woman in her 30s in good health and CMV-seronegative. The V call is TRBV9, the J call TRBJ2-5; 14 bases are a match to TRBD2. DNA for the CDR3: TGTGCCAGCAGCCCCGGGACTAGCGGGGGCATGGAAGAGACCCAGTACTTC. Its translation: CASSPGTSGGMEETQYF.